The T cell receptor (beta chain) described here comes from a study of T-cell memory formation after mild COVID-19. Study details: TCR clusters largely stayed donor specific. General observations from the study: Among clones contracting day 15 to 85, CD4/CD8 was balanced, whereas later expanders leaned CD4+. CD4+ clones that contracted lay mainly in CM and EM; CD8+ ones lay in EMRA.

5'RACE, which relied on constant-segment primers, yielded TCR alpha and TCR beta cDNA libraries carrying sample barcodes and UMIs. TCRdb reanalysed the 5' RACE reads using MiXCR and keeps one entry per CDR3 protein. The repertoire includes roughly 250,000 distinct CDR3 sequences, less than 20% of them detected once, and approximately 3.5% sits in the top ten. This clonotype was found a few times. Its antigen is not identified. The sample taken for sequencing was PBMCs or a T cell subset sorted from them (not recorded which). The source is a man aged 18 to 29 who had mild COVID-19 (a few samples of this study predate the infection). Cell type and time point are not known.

The CDR3 region has the DNA TGTGCCTGTCAGAGACCGCCATCCAACTATGGCTACACCTTC. Its translation is CACQRPPSNYGYTF. J is TRBJ1-2 and V is TRBV7-9; D is undetermined. Trimming took off 11 bases at V and 2 bases at J, with 18 bases between the two ends. CDR1 is SEHNR and CDR2 is FQNEAQ in the germline V gene (reference sequence). This CDR3 is built from 14 residues.